This TCR beta chain is from a study of shared clonotypes between healthy human individuals. Study observations and caveats: Sharing across four donors was highest in naive CD4 (roughly 5%) and lowest in memory CD8 (roughly 0.4%). Sampling used blood alone; tissue repertoires probably differ.

At the deep level, the assay was run. Method: immunoSEQ multiplex PCR; TCRdb's copy keeps in-frame clones and lacks some. The profile shows under 2,000,000 clones, about 94% of them singletons. The CDR3 is made up of 11 amino acids. With V trimmed by 2 bases and J by 16 bases, 4 bases remained unmatched. Germline V gene lookup returns CDR1 ENHRY and CDR2 SYGVKD. CD45RO-negative CD8 cells positively selected for CCR7 made up the naive population, which excluded terminally differentiated effector memory CD45RA+ cells. Donation came from healthy HIV-negative adults that had no recent acute infections or vaccinations. On this clone itself: The antigen remains undetermined.

The chain is built from TRBV10-3 and TRBJ2-2, with 7 bases aligning to TRBD1. The TCR sequence derives from a man aged 18 to 35 in good health. The sample taken for sequencing was naive CD8+ T cells sorted from blood. The CDR3 DNA reads as TGTGCCATCAGTGAGGGGACAGAAACGTTTTTT. It is translated as CAISEGTETFF.